What follows describes a single TCR beta chain. Documented treatment: some 20 received Ad26.COV2.S at low or high dose, single or two shots; a few received placebo; per-sample allocation not given. Sampling occurred on day 63 after the first vaccine or placebo injection. The individual, an adult aged 18-55 years, was a donor in Boston. This entry belongs to a study of Ad26.COV2.S vaccination and SARS-CoV-2 variants. Across the study: The COV1001 Ad26.COV2.S trial arm included the donor. Once, or twice with 56 days between doses, Ad26.COV2.S was given intramuscularly.

Trimming removed 5 bases from V and 7 bases from J; junction bases left unmatched: 9. The length of the CDR3 is 15 residues. In germline, CDR1 is SGDLS, CDR2 YYNGEE. This table comes from immunoSEQ multiplex PCR, and its TCRdb copy is limited to in-frame clones, with some not included. This sample has a few hundred thousand clones; about nine tenths occur once, and the top ten carry under 2%. The genes are TRBV9 and TRBJ2-7; TRBD2 aligns across 13 bases. This TCR came from a person between 18 and 65 years old who received the Ad26.COV2.S COVID-19 vaccine or a placebo. The sequences come from peripheral blood, collected in a trial of Ad26.COV2.S vaccine versus placebo. The CDR3 DNA reads as TGTGCCAGCAGTCCACTAGCGGGAGGGCCCATGGAGCAGTACTTC. Encoded protein: CASSPLAGGPMEQYF.